The rows below give T cell receptor beta chains drawn from one sample of a study of early stage breast cancer tumors. The data were produced by immunoSEQ multiplex PCR, yet TCRdb's version contains in-frame clones alone and is incomplete. In the table there are more than 55,000 clones, 65% to 80% of which are singletons. Sequencing was done on a sample of blood. All receptors come from a person aged 25 to 40 with breast cancer. CDR3s include the opening cysteine and the closing phenylalanine or tryptophan. D genes are given only for firm matches. Clone size is given for some rows only: seen once, a few or many times, or a class if the clone is expanded.

clone size	CDR3 length	V gene	D gene	J gene	CDR3 protein	CDR3 DNA
NA	18	TRBV5-1	TRBD1	TRBJ1-3	CASSLGAGTGLSGNTIYF	TGCGCCAGCAGCTTGGGTGCCGGGACAGGGCTGTCTGGAAACACCATATATTTT
NA	18	TRBV14	TRBD2	TRBJ2-7	CASSQAPWGEGLSYEQYF	TGTGCCAGCAGCCAAGCCCCATGGGGGGAGGGGCTCTCCTACGAGCAGTACTTC
NA	14	TRBV4-2	TRBD1	TRBJ2-5	CASSNKDRQETQYF	TGTGCCAGCAGCAACAAGGACAGGCAAGAGACCCAGTACTTC
NA	12	TRBV30	NA	TRBJ2-7	CAWSVPGAEQYF	TGTGCCTGGAGTGTTCCTGGCGCCGAGCAGTACTTC
NA	18	TRBV4-3	NA	TRBJ2-2	CASSQASSGRGRTGELFF	TGCGCCAGCAGCCAAGCCTCAAGCGGCCGGGGGCGCACCGGGGAGCTGTTTTTT
many	16	TRBV7-9	TRBD2	TRBJ2-1	CASSSPGLRPGDEQFF	TGTGCCAGCAGCTCCCCGGGACTAAGGCCTGGTGATGAGCAGTTCTTC
NA	14	TRBV11-2	NA	TRBJ2-7	CASSLVDWSYEQYF	TGTGCCAGCAGCTTAGTGGACTGGTCCTACGAGCAGTACTTC
NA	13	TRBV18	NA	TRBJ2-2	CASPTTENGELFF	TGTGCCAGCCCGACCACGGAGAATGGGGAGCTGTTTTTT
NA	18	TRBV4-1	TRBD1	TRBJ2-6	CASSQGTGEFSGANVLTF	TGCGCCAGCAGCCAGGGGACAGGGGAATTCTCTGGGGCCAACGTCCTGACTTTC
NA	14	TRBV6-6	NA	TRBJ1-5	CASSYRDADQPQHF	TGTGCCAGCAGCTACAGGGATGCGGATCAGCCCCAGCATTTT
NA	18	TRBV10-3	TRBD1	TRBJ1-5	CAISESTGRGWGNQPQHF	TGTGCCATCAGTGAGTCGACGGGCAGGGGGTGGGGCAATCAGCCCCAGCATTTT
NA	14	TRBV9	NA	TRBJ1-4	CASSKGEINEKLFF	TGTGCCAGCAGCAAGGGTGAGATTAATGAAAAACTGTTTTTT
NA	15	TRBV2	TRBD2	TRBJ2-7	CASDIAGGPSYEQYF	TGTGCCAGCGATATAGCGGGAGGGCCATCCTACGAGCAGTACTTC
NA	14	TRBV27	NA	TRBJ1-1	CASSFWGMNTEAFF	TGTGCCAGCAGTTTTTGGGGCATGAACACTGAAGCTTTCTTT
NA	15	TRBV6-1	TRBD1	TRBJ1-6	CASSEQGQALVALHF	TGTGCCAGCAGTGAACAGGGACAGGCCCTCGTAGCCCTCCACTTT
NA	14	TRBV27	TRBD2	TRBJ2-7	CASSGTSGSYEQYF	TGTGCCAGCAGTGGGACTAGCGGATCATACGAGCAGTACTTC
NA	15	TRBV7-9	NA	TRBJ2-7	CASSRPLEGPYEQYF	TGTGCCAGCAGCCGTCCGCTAGAGGGACCCTACGAGCAGTACTTC
NA	16	TRBV7-2	NA	TRBJ1-2	CASSPLYGGAGYGYTF	TGTGCCAGCAGCCCTCTTTATGGGGGGGCGGGGTATGGCTACACCTTC
NA	16	TRBV6-5	TRBD1	TRBJ1-2	CASSYSKGTGPYGYTF	TGTGCCAGCAGTTACTCGAAAGGGACAGGCCCTTATGGCTACACCTTC
NA	14	TRBV21-1	NA	TRBJ1-1	CASSTRQGGTEAFF	TGTGCCAGCAGCACTAGACAGGGGGGGACTGAAGCTTTCTTT
NA	15	TRBV4-1	NA	TRBJ2-1	CASSPSSLMENEQFF	TGCGCCAGCAGCCCCTCGAGTTTAATGGAGAATGAGCAGTTCTTC
NA	15	TRBV11-2	TRBD1	TRBJ1-5	CASSQTGNSNQPQHF	TGTGCCAGCAGCCAGACAGGGAATAGCAATCAGCCCCAGCATTTT
NA	16	TRBV7-9	TRBD1	TRBJ1-6	CASSFGTGADNSPLHF	TGTGCCAGCAGCTTCGGGACAGGGGCAGATAATTCACCCCTCCACTTT
once	13	TRBV9	NA	TRBJ2-3	CASSVASTDTQYF	TGTGCCAGCAGCGTAGCTAGCACAGATACGCAGTATTTT
NA	15	TRBV25-1	NA	TRBJ2-7	CASSESGGFGYEQYF	TGTGCCAGCAGTGAATCCGGGGGATTCGGGTACGAGCAGTACTTC
NA	14	TRBV19	NA	TRBJ1-3	CASSIREAGNTIYF	TGTGCCAGTAGTATAAGAGAAGCTGGAAACACCATATATTTT